These 29 T cell receptor beta chains originate from one sample sequenced in a study of a mutant IDH1 vaccine in newly diagnosed glioma. The time point denotes: week 35, safety follow-up. Every single dose of the vaccine, 300 ug of mutant IDH1 20-mer peptide, came with topical imiquimod. The antigens for these receptors are not known. TCRdb's copy holds only in-frame clones and misses some; the assay was immunoSEQ multiplex PCR. Of over 35,000 clones in the sample, approximately 83% were seen once. Here the sequenced sample was PBMCs, taken from a glioma patient whose treatment included an IDH1 peptide vaccine. The receptors were gathered from a woman aged 45 to 65 with glioma.

The chain has TRBV28 and TRBJ1-1; D unresolved. V was shortened by 6 bases and J by 7 bases, with 12 bases between the two germline ends. The germline gives CDR1 MDHEN, CDR2 SYDVKM. This CDR3 comprises 12 residues. As DNA, the CDR3 is TGTGCCAGCAGCAACAGCCTCTATGAAGCTTTCTTT. Amino acids: CASSNSLYEAFF.

The V gene is TRBV5-1, the J gene TRBJ1-1; 7 nucleotides align to TRBD1. The CDR3 runs to 14 residues. V dropped 1 base and J dropped 4; count of bases not matched to a gene: 4. Germline V gene sequence: CDR1 SGHRS, CDR2 YFSETQ. The CDR3 region has the DNA TGCGCCAGCAGCTTGACAGGGGTGGGCACTGAAGCTTTCTTT. It yields the protein CASSLTGVGTEAFF.

The rearrangement uses TRBV19 and TRBJ1-1; 7 bases line up with TRBD1. The V and J ends lost 10 bases and 5 bases, in that order; junction bases with no gene match: 10. Germline V CDR1 and CDR2: LNHDA, SQIVND (reference sequence). The CDR3 runs 13 residues. Here the CDR3 DNA reads TGTGCCACACAAGAAAGGGGGCGGACTGAAGCTTTCTTT. It encodes CATQERGRTEAFF.

J is TRBJ1-2 and V is TRBV19; no clear D gene. Trimming took off 1 base at V and 14 bases at J, with 20 bases between the two ends. CDR3 length: 14 amino acids. Germline V CDR1 and CDR2: LNHDA, SQIVND (reference sequence). This chain's CDR3 is CASSIGASSSIPTF. The CDR3 nucleotides read TGTGCCAGTAGTATAGGAGCCAGTTCTTCCATCCCGACCTTC.

The chain recombines TRBV11-2 with TRBJ1-1; D remains unclear. There are 13 residues in the CDR3. V lost 5 bases to trimming and J lost 8 bases, with 15 bases between them. Germline V gives CDR1 SGHAT, CDR2 FQNNGV. The CDR3 DNA follows: TGTGCCAGCAGCCCTGGACGGCGAATAGAAGCTTTCTTT. Translation: CASSPGRRIEAFF. The variable domain in full, completed from reference TRBV11-2 and TRBJ1-1, reads EAGVAQSPRYKIIEKRQSVAFWCNPISGHATLYWYQQILGQGPKLLIQFQNNGVVDDSQLPKDRFSAERLKGVDSTLKIQPAKLEDSAVYLCASSPGRRIEAFFGQGTRLTVV.

The chain has TRBV15 and TRBJ1-1; TRBD1 might be the D (6 bases). CDR1 and CDR2 (germline): LNHNV, YYDKDF (reference sequence). V dropped 3 bases and J dropped 3 bases, with 14 bases sitting between them. This CDR3 is built from 15 residues. CDR3 bases: TGTGCCACCAGCAGTGGGGTGAACAGGGACACTGAAGCTTTCTTT. This translates into CATSSGVNRDTEAFF.

This chain connects TRBV11-3 to TRBJ1-2; 7 bases match TRBD1. CDR1 and CDR2 from the germline V gene are SGHNT and YENEEA. The CDR3 is 17 amino acids. V lost 0 bases and J lost 4; bases outside the gene matches: 11. Here the CDR3 DNA reads TGTGCCAGCAGCTTAGATGGGGACAGTCCAAGGGGCTATGGCTACACCTTC. The encoded protein is CASSLDGDSPRGYGYTF.

The rearrangement uses TRBV19 and TRBJ1-6, with 7 bases aligning to TRBD1. V shed 1 base and J 10 bases; nucleotides not matched to a gene: 4. The CDR3 is 14 amino acids. Germline CDR1 reads LNHDA; CDR2 reads SQIVND (reference sequence). CDR3 in amino acids: CASSIGTGRSPLHF. The CDR3 DNA sequence: TGTGCCAGTAGTATAGGGACAGGAAGGTCACCCCTCCACTTT.

The chain employs TRBV2 and TRBJ1-2; 7 nucleotides match TRBD1. Germline V gives CDR1 SNHLY, CDR2 FYNNEI. The CDR3 runs to 13 residues. Trimming cost V 6 bases and J 6 bases; bases outside gene matches: 7. This CDR3 is CASRTGAYDGYTF. Here the CDR3 DNA reads TGTGCCAGCAGAACAGGGGCCTACGATGGCTACACCTTC.

The rearrangement uses TRBV7-2 and TRBJ1-2; 7 nucleotides align to TRBD1. Germline loops: CDR1 SGHTA, CDR2 FQGNSA. Trimming removed 3 bases from V and 8 bases from J; junction bases left unmatched: 6. The CDR3 is made up of 13 amino acids. The CDR3 nucleotides read TGTGCCAGCAGCTTCGAGGGGGCGCGAGGCTACACCTTC. It specifies CASSFEGARGYTF.

The chain uses TRBV7-9 and TRBJ2-7; no firm D call. The V gene's germline CDR1 is SEHNR and CDR2 FQNEAQ (reference sequence). V was pared by 2 bases and J by 4 bases, with 9 bases between. The CDR3 spans 13 residues. CDR3 coding DNA: TGTGCCAGCAGCTTAATTCAAAATTACGAGCAGTACTTC. Its translation is CASSLIQNYEQYF.

The V and J genes are TRBV7-2 and TRBJ1-1, with 7 bases matching TRBD1. With 4 bases clipped from V and 1 base from J, the junction kept 6 bases outside the gene matches. Germline V gene sequence: CDR1 SGHTA, CDR2 FQGNSA. The CDR3 length is 15 residues. CDR3: CASSSSQGPNTEAFF. DNA of the CDR3: TGTGCCAGCAGCTCCTCACAGGGGCCGAACACTGAAGCTTTCTTT.

V and J are TRBV7-9 and TRBJ2-1; D perhaps matches TRBD1 (5 bases). Germline V CDR1 and CDR2: SEHNR, FQNEAQ (reference sequence). V was pared by 6 bases and J by 9 bases, with 21 bases between. This CDR3 has 15 amino acids. The CDR3 here is CASRLEQGGEIEQFF. Written as DNA, the CDR3 is TGTGCCAGCAGACTGGAGCAGGGTGGTGAGATTGAGCAGTTCTTC.

V and J are TRBV29-1 and TRBJ2-3; D is possibly TRBD2 (6 bases). Trimming stripped 7 bases from V and 3 bases from J, with 20 bases between. This CDR3 spans 15 amino acids. Germline CDR1 and CDR2: SQVTM and ANQGSEA. CDR3 in DNA: TGCAGCGCACTTGGGGTACTAGCAGTGACAGATACGCAGTATTTT. Protein sequence: CSALGVLAVTDTQYF.

This clone was recorded once. The V gene is TRBV5-1, the J gene TRBJ2-5, with TRBD2 identical over 11 bases. CDR1 and CDR2 from the germline V gene are SGHRS and YFSETQ. This CDR3 has 14 residues. Trimming at V came to 6 bases and at J to 5 bases, leaving 6 bases not matched to a gene. Written as DNA, the CDR3 is TGCGCCAGCACCACTAGCGGGGGAGGGGAGACCCAGTACTTC. This encodes CASTTSGGGETQYF.

The chain employs TRBV5-1 and TRBJ2-4, with 7 bases fitting TRBD1. This CDR3 spans 16 amino acids. The ends lost 4 bases at V and 2 bases at J; junction bases unmatched: 9. Germline lookup yields CDR1 SGHRS and CDR2 YFSETQ. The CDR3, as DNA: TGCGCCAGCAGCGTTACAGGGGATATGTCCAAAAACATTCAGTACTTC. Translating gives CASSVTGDMSKNIQYF. Full variable domain (remainder filled in from reference TRBV5-1 and TRBJ2-4): KAGVTQTPRYLIKTRGQQVTLSCSPISGHRSVSWYQQTPGQGLQFLFEYFSETQRNKGNFPGRFSGRQFSNSRSEMNVSTLELGDSALYLCASSVTGDMSKNIQYFGAGTRLSVL.

The V and J genes are TRBV15 and TRBJ2-3; no clear D. CDR3 length: 14 amino acids. Per germline, CDR1 LNHNV and CDR2 YYDKDF (reference sequence). Between the trimmed V and J ends, which lost 1 base and 4 bases, there was a span of 9 bases. DNA for the CDR3: TGTGCCACCAGCAGAGTCTCGGGTCCAGATACGCAGTATTTT. It translates to CATSRVSGPDTQYF.

The chain recombines TRBV18 with TRBJ1-1; tentatively, D is TRBD1 (5 bases). Trimming stripped 4 bases from V and 7 bases from J, with 13 bases between. The CDR3 is 13 residues long. The V gene's germline CDR1 is KGHSH and CDR2 LQKENI. The DNA of the CDR3 is TGTGCCAGCTCACGGGACCCTGACGGTGAAGCTTTCTTT. Translating it yields CASSRDPDGEAFF.

The chain carries TRBV30 and TRBJ2-3; 15 bases line up with TRBD2. V was pared by 1 base and J by 3 bases, with 11 bases of the junction left unmatched. The germline V gene encodes CDR1 GTSNPN and CDR2 SVGIG (reference sequence). CDR3 length: 19 amino acids. Here the CDR3 DNA reads TGTGCCTGGAGTGATCCGAGGACTAGCGGGGGGGCCTGGACAGATACGCAGTATTTT. Translated, it gives CAWSDPRTSGGAWTDTQYF.

This clone occurred a few times. The chain joins TRBV19 to TRBJ1-2, with 11 bases aligning to TRBD1. The CDR3 is made up of 15 amino acids. With V trimmed by 4 bases and J by 8 bases, 9 bases remained unmatched. Germline V gives CDR1 LNHDA, CDR2 SQIVND (reference sequence). The CDR3 nucleotides read TGTGCCAGTAGTACAGATGGACAGGGGGCAGGAGGCTACACCTTC. Its translation: CASSTDGQGAGGYTF.

This clone was seen only once. J is TRBJ2-1 and V is TRBV14, with TRBD2 matching 9 bases. The J segment lost 8 bases and the V segment lost 6 bases, leaving 8 bases of the junction unmatched. The CDR3 has 14 residues. Germline V gene lookup returns CDR1 SGHDN and CDR2 FVKESK. The DNA for the CDR3 is TGTGCCAGCAGGGATCTAGCGGGGAAAGATGAGCAGTTCTTC. Its protein is CASRDLAGKDEQFF.

The chain carries TRBV9 and TRBJ2-1; D is unresolved. V was shortened by 0 bases and J by 8 bases, with 6 bases between the two germline ends. In germline, CDR1 is SGDLS, CDR2 YYNGEE. The CDR3 sequence is 12 residues long. The CDR3 region has the DNA TGTGCCAGCAGCGTAGGTAACGATGAGCAGTTCTTC. This codes for CASSVGNDEQFF.

The genes are TRBV14 and TRBJ1-2, with D maybe TRBD1 (6 bases). This CDR3 comprises 16 residues. CDR1 is SGHDN and CDR2 is FVKESK in the germline V gene. The germline V and J ends were trimmed by 2 bases and 7 bases, with 20 bases remaining between them. CDR3 nucleotides: TGTGCCAGCAGCCAAACCACAGGGAAGTTTTTTCGTGGCTACACCTTC. As protein: CASSQTTGKFFRGYTF. The variable domain in full, completed from reference TRBV14 and TRBJ1-2, reads EAGVTQFPSHSVIEKGQTVTLRCDPISGHDNLYWYRRVMGKEIKFLLHFVKESKQDESGMPNNRFLAERTGGTYSTLKVQPAELEDSGVYFCASSQTTGKFFRGYTFGSGTRLTVV.

This chain links TRBV15 with TRBJ2-3; D uncertain. V lost 8 bases and J 0 bases, leaving 9 bases between the germline ends. The germline CDR1 and CDR2 sequences are LNHNV and YYDKDF (reference sequence). The CDR3 contains 13 residues. CDR3 loop: CATRPPSTDTQYF. Written as DNA, the CDR3 is TGTGCCACCCGCCCGCCCAGCACAGATACGCAGTATTTT.

J is TRBJ2-3 and V is TRBV7-2; D unresolved. V was shortened by 4 bases and J by 5 bases, with 13 bases between the two germline ends. Germline CDR1 reads SGHTA; CDR2 reads FQGNSA. The CDR3 runs 14 residues. CDR3: CASSSWQSGDTQYF. Written as DNA, the CDR3 is TGTGCCAGCAGCTCTTGGCAATCAGGAGATACGCAGTATTTT.

V gene TRBV13 combines with J gene TRBJ2-1; a weak D match, TRBD1 (7 bases). Trimming removed 5 bases at V and 11 bases at J, with 25 bases between. The CDR3 contains 16 residues. The germline CDR1 and CDR2 sequences are PRHDT and FYEKMQ (reference sequence). The CDR3 coding sequence is TGTGCCAGCAGCCCTACAGGGGTCTATAGGGGGGCTAAGCAGTTCTTC. It specifies CASSPTGVYRGAKQFF.

This clone has a single count. This chain joins TRBV27 and TRBJ2-7, with D unclear. Germline V gives CDR1 MNHEY, CDR2 SMNVEV (reference sequence). Trimming left V 2 bases short and J 1 base short, with 12 bases between. This CDR3 comprises 15 residues. The CDR3 nucleotides read TGTGCCAGCAGTTTAGGGCCCCCCTTTTCCTACGAGCAGTACTTC. Translated: CASSLGPPFSYEQYF.

The chain joins TRBV5-1 to TRBJ2-1, with 7 bases that match TRBD1. Trimming removed 6 bases from V and 5 bases from J; junction bases left unmatched: 14. This CDR3 is built from 16 residues. Germline assignment: CDR1 SGHRS and CDR2 YFSETQ. CDR3 in amino acids: CASKGVNRDSNNEQFF. CDR3 coding DNA: TGCGCCAGCAAGGGGGTAAACCGGGACAGTAACAATGAGCAGTTCTTC.

V usage is TRBV19 and J usage is TRBJ2-7; D is undetermined. The CDR3 has 13 amino acids. Trimming removed 6 bases at V and 7 bases at J, with 16 bases between. Germline V lookup: CDR1 LNHDA, CDR2 SQIVND (reference sequence). CDR3 sequence reads: CASSTYSAGEQYF. Written as DNA, the CDR3 is TGTGCCAGTAGCACCTACAGTGCCGGGGAGCAGTACTTC.